What follows describes a single T cell receptor (beta chain). Its antigen is unidentified. MiXCR was run by TCRdb on the RT-PCR reads, yielding one entry per CDR3 protein. The table lists fewer than 550,000 distinct CDR3 sequences, about 25% of them singletons. Germline V lookup: CDR1 KGHDR, CDR2 SFDVKD. V lost 0 bases and J lost 5; bases outside the gene matches: 6. The CDR3 is 16 residues long. The data are from a study of response to subunit inactivated influenza vaccine. Findings of the study overall: Only a handful of new T cells, the authors suggested, are recruited with each seasonal influenza vaccination.

The chain employs TRBV24-1 and TRBJ2-5; 9 positions match TRBD1. The TCR comes from a man between 45 and 60 years old who received an inactivated influenza vaccine. Sequences were derived from CD4+ T cells sorted from PBMCs, sampled more than 4 days after vaccination. CDR3 loop: CATSDLKQGALETQYF. CDR3 bases: TGTGCCACCAGTGATTTGAAACAGGGGGCTTTGGAGACCCAGTACTTC.